This T cell receptor beta chain was recorded in a study of shared clonotypes between healthy human individuals (dated by TCRdb to 2020 to 2021). Some background on the complete study: The cohort included a few men and a couple of women between 18 and 49 years of age. For each donor, CD4 naive and CD4 memory were each run on three plates, CD8 naive on two plates, and CD8 memory on one plate. To increase sequencing depth and limit assay-specific biases, different laboratories used diverse techniques to prepare libraries and sequence TCR repertoires. Each donor's leukapheresis produced roughly between roughly 0.85 and 9.5 billion PBMCs. Blood TCR repertoires of roughly five healthy adults were deeply sequenced to estimate repertoire size and the extent of clonotype sharing between individuals. General findings and caveats noted by the study authors: Incomplete sequencing was indicated by rarefaction of sorted-subset datasets, despite the large sequencing depth. Compared with non-shared clonotypes, clonotypes shared by all four sorted-subset donors had higher generation probabilities. Pairwise subsampling indicated that sequencing depth was expected to affect the degree of clonotype sharing among donors. Sampling was limited to blood, and TCR repertoires in tissue likely differ from TCR repertoires in blood. Estimated clonotype richness was generally larger for naive than for memory subsets. About 5% of naive CD4, more than 3% of naive CD8, approximately 2.2% of memory CD4, and about 0.4% of memory CD8 clonotypes were shared across several donors. Because the study included a small number of donors, the genetic and exposure-history diversity represented was limited.

Healthy HIV-negative adults with no recently reported acute infections or vaccinations were included as donors. Only Caucasian adults living in Nashville, Tennessee, USA were represented among the donors. CD4+ T cells were enriched by magnetic negative selection; naive cells were then positively selected on CD45RA, and the negative fraction formed the memory subset. After blood collection by leukapheresis, PBMCs were isolated using Ficoll-Histopaque density gradient centrifugation and then cryopreserved in the vapor phase of liquid nitrogen. Analytical flow cytometry was used to check the purity and quantity of every magnetically sorted T cell population. Each sorted fraction had its genomic DNA isolated and then quantified by UV absorbance on a Nanodrop 2000c. TCR CDR3 regions were amplified from genomic DNA by multiplex PCR using the deep immunoSEQ assay. Extracted genomic DNA from each cell subset was spread evenly across all wells of several immunoSEQ 96-well plates, with each plate serving as a replicate. For sorted subsets, about 220 ng of genomic DNA, equivalent to about 30,000 T cell genomes, went into each replicate PCR. Purified libraries were quantified with a Qubit 3.0 fluorometer, sized on a Bioanalyzer 2100, and re-quantified with the KAPA Library Quantification kit. Every immunoSEQ 96-well plate was sequenced on a dedicated single-read 150-cycle Illumina NextSeq 550 flow cell. In the source study's methods: Because the immunoSEQ output held only junctional sequences and lacked quality scores, the filtering could not match the filtering applied to full-length reads. Sequences were annotated with PyIR, a Python wrapper for IgBLAST v1.9, using IMGT germline references to assign V/J genes and CDR3. Reads with weak V/J assignments (E-value above 1e-6), missing CDR3, stop codons, out-of-frame junctions, or ambiguous translated residues were removed. V3J clonotypes were defined by identical inferred V gene, J gene, and CDR3 amino acid sequence. To compute the percentage overlap between repertoires, the number of shared unique clonotypes was divided by the size of the smaller repertoire. Three approaches were used to assess repertoire richness: RTK rarefaction, the Chao1 estimator, and Recon v2.1 estimates of unobserved clonotypes. Generation probabilities were computed with OLGA for all TCRbeta clonotypes obtained by the gDNA method from four donors. The table was pulled from immuneACCESS by TCRdb, which kept in-frame rearrangements only. Such tables lose some clones; where checked, under half of the loss comes from unresolved V genes, and the rest has no known cause. For V, J and clone size, that table is used; D and trimming come from the DNA. This sample gives some 2,500,000 clones in total; roughly 93% of them show up just once. Roughly 0.39% of the sample is in the top ten clones.

As concerns this clone: Its binding antigen is unknown. No base quality information exists; no much larger clone differs at one position.

Measured from the cysteine to the phenylalanine, the CDR3 is 15 residues long. Only the CDR3 portion is preserved as DNA: 45 bases, with reading frame beginning at the first base. Per the germline V gene, MDHEN is the CDR1 and SYDVKM is the CDR2. V has 5 bases trimmed and J has 2 bases trimmed; junction bases matching no gene number 7. The chain is encoded by TRBV28 joined to TRBJ2-7, with TRBD2 matching 9 junction bases. This sequence originates from a man younger than 35 in good health. Some clones in this sample may be carry-over from other donors' samples. The source material was naive CD4+ T cells from PBMCs. The sample's cell subset or site label is to be understood as: CD45RA+ positively selected. Here the CDR3 is given as CASSKTTSGTYEQYF. The nucleotide sequence reads TGTGCCAGCAGTAAGACGACTAGCGGAACCTACGAGCAGTACTTC.